A selection of T cell receptor beta chains follows, all from one sample in a study of blood T cell repertoires in COVID-19. Assay used: immunoSEQ multiplex PCR; TCRdb lists only in-frame clones, some missing. This sample yields fewer than 150,000 clones, of which roughly 79% are seen a single time; 10% to 14% belongs to the top ten. Input material: peripheral blood. These receptors originate from a human donor in a cohort sampled during active COVID-19. CDR3s include the opening cysteine and the closing phenylalanine or tryptophan. A D gene is named only where the DNA matches it firmly. Part of the rows lack a size; the others show once, few, many or a class for expanded clones.

clone size,D gene,V gene,J gene,CDR3 protein,CDR3 DNA
few,NA,TRBV4-2,TRBJ1-1,CASSQGAMKEAFF,TGTGCCAGCAGCCAAGGGGCGATGAAAGAAGCTTTCTTT
NA,NA,TRBV5-1,TRBJ2-3,CASSVGSGADTQYF,TGCGCCAGCAGCGTTGGGAGCGGCGCAGATACGCAGTATTTT
NA,TRBD1,TRBV11-2,TRBJ1-2,CASSLDLRTGGSIGYTF,TGTGCCAGCAGCTTAGATCTAAGGACAGGGGGGTCTATTGGCTACACCTTC
few,NA,TRBV11-3,TRBJ2-1,CASSPGSEQFF,TGTGCCAGCAGTCCGGGGAGTGAGCAGTTCTTC
NA,TRBD1,TRBV11-2,TRBJ2-2,CASRPRDRATGELFF,TGTGCCAGCAGACCCCGAGACAGGGCAACCGGGGAGCTGTTTTTT
NA,NA,TRBV12-3/TRBV12-4,TRBJ1-2,CASTTDSYGYTF,TGTGCCAGCACTACGGACAGCTATGGCTACACCTTC
NA,TRBD1,TRBV19,TRBJ1-2,CASSKTGVNSDYGYTF,TGTGCCAGTAGTAAAACAGGGGTAAATTCTGACTATGGCTACACCTTC
NA,TRBD1,TRBV23-1,TRBJ2-1,CASSQSRAGQGAPGSYNEQFF,TGCGCCAGCAGCCAGAGTCGAGCGGGACAGGGGGCCCCCGGCTCCTACAATGAGCAGTTCTTC
NA,NA,TRBV6-4,TRBJ1-1,CASRADRGFDTEAFF,TGTGCCAGCAGGGCCGATCGAGGGTTTGACACTGAAGCTTTCTTT
many,TRBD2,TRBV3-1/TRBV3-2,TRBJ2-7,CASSRGAAGETYEQYF,TGTGCCAGCAGCCGCGGGGCGGCGGGGGAGACCTACGAGCAGTACTTC
NA,NA,TRBV18,TRBJ2-5,CASSPPTQETQYF,TGTGCCAGCTCACCACCAACTCAAGAGACCCAGTACTTC
NA,TRBD2,TRBV19,TRBJ2-1,CASSRGRGDYNEQFF,TGTGCCAGTAGTAGGGGGCGGGGGGACTACAATGAGCAGTTCTTC
NA,NA,TRBV5-4,TRBJ2-7,CASSLVGGQTSSYEQYF,TGTGCCAGCAGCTTGGTCGGGGGACAGACGAGCTCCTACGAGCAGTACTTC
NA,NA,TRBV18,TRBJ1-5,CASSPASERNQPQHF,TGTGCCAGCTCACCAGCATCAGAAAGAAATCAGCCCCAGCATTTT
NA,NA,TRBV9,TRBJ1-3,CASSAHGKSGNTIYF,TGTGCCAGCAGCGCTCACGGGAAGTCCGGAAACACCATATATTTT
few,NA,TRBV4-2,TRBJ2-1,CASSPGGMTNEQFF,TGTGCCAGCAGCCCGGGGGGCATGACCAATGAGCAGTTCTTC
NA,NA,TRBV9,TRBJ1-5,CASSVVSSSRQPQHF,TGTGCCAGCAGCGTAGTCTCCAGTAGCCGTCAGCCCCAGCATTTT
NA,NA,TRBV2,TRBJ2-6,CASRGGEGPGANVLTF,TGTGCCAGCAGAGGGGGGGAGGGCCCAGGGGCCAACGTCCTGACTTTC
once,TRBD1,TRBV7-8,TRBJ2-2,CASSLRDRVTGELFF,TGTGCCAGCAGCCTGAGGGACAGGGTCACCGGGGAGCTGTTTTTT
NA,NA,TRBV5-1,TRBJ1-4,CASSSATNEKLFF,TGCGCCAGTTCAAGCGCAACTAATGAAAAACTGTTTTTT
NA,NA,TRBV3-1/TRBV3-2,TRBJ2-1,CASSQAYDPSYNEQFF,TGTGCCAGCAGCCAAGCCTACGATCCCTCCTACAATGAGCAGTTCTTC
NA,TRBD1,TRBV5-1,TRBJ2-7,CASRLKWGQGVGGSYEQYF,TGCGCCAGCAGACTAAAATGGGGACAGGGGGTAGGGGGCTCCTACGAGCAGTACTTC
NA,TRBD2,TRBV10-2,TRBJ2-1,CASSPTSGTFDEQFF,TGCGCCAGCAGCCCTACTAGCGGGACATTCGATGAGCAGTTCTTC
once,TRBD2,TRBV5-6,TRBJ2-1,CASSSPAAGGPLFF,TGTGCCAGCAGCTCCCCAGCCGCGGGGGGGCCTCTGTTCTTC
few,NA,TRBV7-9,TRBJ1-1,CASSLEPENTEAFF,TGTGCCAGCAGCTTAGAGCCCGAGAACACTGAAGCTTTCTTT
NA,NA,TRBV5-6,TRBJ2-7,CASSPQGSYEQYF,TGTGCCAGCAGCCCCCAGGGGTCCTACGAGCAGTACTTC
many,NA,TRBV5-4,TRBJ2-7,CASSPQDSPYEQYF,TGTGCCAGCAGCCCCCAGGACAGTCCCTACGAGCAGTACTTC
NA,NA,TRBV7-8,TRBJ1-6,CASTNRQINNSPLHF,TGTGCCAGCACCAATAGACAGATTAATAATTCACCCCTCCACTTT
NA,TRBD1,TRBV19,TRBJ1-1,CASSSTKFGQGAEAFF,TGTGCCAGTAGCTCGACCAAATTCGGACAGGGCGCGGAAGCTTTCTTT
NA,NA,TRBV6-5,TRBJ1-3,CASSSGLSGNTIYF,TGTGCCAGCAGCAGCGGCCTCTCTGGAAACACCATATATTTT
NA,TRBD2,TRBV2,TRBJ2-7,CASSESGGYEQYF,TGTGCCAGCAGTGAAAGCGGGGGGTACGAGCAGTACTTC
NA,NA,TRBV29-1,TRBJ2-1,CSVLSYNEQFF,TGCAGCGTTCTCTCCTACAATGAGCAGTTCTTC
NA,TRBD1,TRBV7-9,TRBJ1-1,CASSLEETGSEAFF,TGTGCCAGCAGCTTAGAAGAGACAGGGTCTGAAGCTTTCTTT
few,NA,TRBV7-2,TRBJ2-7,CASSFNRDEQYF,TGTGCCAGCAGTTTTAACAGGGACGAGCAGTACTTC
NA,TRBD2,TRBV5-5,TRBJ2-1,CASSLTSGGYEQFF,TGTGCCAGCAGCTTGACTAGCGGGGGCTATGAGCAGTTCTTC
NA,NA,TRBV18,TRBJ2-1,CASSPPTDVLSNEQFF,TGTGCCAGCTCACCGCCCACAGATGTACTGTCCAATGAGCAGTTCTTC
NA,TRBD1,TRBV5-4,TRBJ2-5,CASSPGQGQETQYF,TGTGCCAGCAGCCCGGGACAGGGACAAGAGACCCAGTACTTC
NA,NA,TRBV30,TRBJ1-1,CAWSGGEDTEAFF,TGTGCCTGGAGTGGCGGGGAGGACACTGAAGCTTTCTTT
NA,TRBD2,TRBV3-1/TRBV3-2,TRBJ2-1,CASSPTLAGGTYNEQFF,TGTGCCAGCAGCCCAACGTTAGCGGGGGGGACCTACAATGAGCAGTTCTTC
NA,TRBD2,TRBV19,TRBJ2-3,CASSITLAGGQDTQYF,TGTGCCAGTAGTATTACCCTAGCGGGGGGGCAAGATACGCAGTATTTT
NA,TRBD2,TRBV5-4,TRBJ2-1,CASSSSGGADNEQFF,TGTGCCAGCAGCTCGAGCGGGGGGGCGGACAATGAGCAGTTCTTC
NA,NA,TRBV5-1,TRBJ1-5,CASSWGGGRESQPQHF,TGCGCCAGCAGCTGGGGCGGGGGCAGGGAGAGTCAGCCCCAGCATTTT
NA,TRBD1,TRBV5-1,TRBJ2-7,CASSLGQGVTYEQYF,TGCGCCAGCAGCTTGGGACAGGGGGTTACCTACGAGCAGTACTTC
NA,TRBD1,TRBV5-4,TRBJ1-6,CASSRDRGGSPLHF,TGTGCCAGCAGCCGGGACAGGGGGGGATCACCCCTCCACTTT
NA,NA,TRBV5-1,TRBJ2-7,CASSLDSYTYEQYF,TGCGCCAGCAGCCTGGACAGCTACACCTACGAGCAGTACTTC
NA,NA,TRBV13,TRBJ2-7,CASSPPGESYEQYF,TGTGCCAGCAGCCCTCCCGGAGAATCCTACGAGCAGTACTTC
NA,TRBD2,TRBV7-8,TRBJ2-5,CASSPQRGGRETQYF,TGTGCCAGCAGTCCCCAGCGGGGGGGCCGAGAGACCCAGTACTTC